This T cell receptor (beta chain) comes out of a study of human T cells and chemical hapten exposure. TCRdb redid the calling of the RACE reads with MiXCR, one entry per CDR3 protein. The sample records about 53,000 distinct CDR3 sequences, 9.5% to 10% being singletons. Germline CDR1 is MNHEY and CDR2 is SMNVEV (reference sequence). The CDR3 runs 17 residues. The germline V and J ends were trimmed by 5 bases and 0 bases, with 19 bases remaining between them. Stated time point: pre-sensitization, week 0. Sample treatment: therapeutic diphenylcyclopropenone sensitization with weekly scalp DPC. This clonotype was counted a few times.

This TCR came from a man aged 35-49 years with alopecia areata. Some clones in this sample may be carry-over from other donors' samples. Sequences were derived from whole blood, sampled in connection with sensitization to the hapten diphenylcyclopropenone (DPC). V usage is TRBV27 and J usage is TRBJ1-1; D gene unclear. The CDR3 sequence: CASSPTGSSTMNTEAFF. DNA of the CDR3: TGTGCCAGCAGTCCCACGGGGTCGAGTACCATGAACACTGAAGCTTTCTTT.